Listed below are T cell receptor beta chains from one sample, sequenced in a study of early T cells in non-severe SARS-CoV-2 infection. TCRdb reprocessed the 5' RACE reads with MiXCR, giving one entry per CDR3 protein. The repertoire holds about 48,000 distinct CDR3 sequences, with around 7.7% as singletons. The material sequenced was whole blood. All receptors derive from an adult who was a healthcare worker with PCR-confirmed SARS-CoV-2 infection or an uninfected control (not recorded which). Both conserved end residues are part of each CDR3.

V,CDR3
TRBV5-5,CASRYRQPYEQYF
TRBV5-1,CASSLGRPSTDTQYF
TRBV7-2,CASSFGDSPLHF
TRBV2,CASSEQVAQYF
TRBV6-5,CASSYSGEQETQYF
TRBV6-1,CASSAYSSGNTIYF
TRBV7-2,CASSSLAAISSSTDTQYF
TRBV12-3/TRBV12-4,CASRTLGQPNEKLFF
TRBV7-8,CASSFGGAMTDTQYF
TRBV11-3,CASSLQRGDNEQFF
TRBV2,CASSETGNYGYTF
TRBV7-9,CASTKKGQGTDTQYF
TRBV3-1,CASSPFVHYNEQFF
TRBV3-1,CASSQSYYSNQPQHF
TRBV11-2,CASSFWDRGADGYTF
TRBV4-3,CASSPDGAEAFF
TRBV4-1,CASSQGGERGPDTQYF
TRBV5-1,CASSLDGQGNTEAFF
TRBV30,CAWSVNHHLNTGELFF
TRBV28,CASIGGSYEQYF
TRBV6-2/TRBV6-3,CASSYLILQGGNSPLHF
TRBV28,CASSLFGSEQFF
TRBV4-3,CASSQLTDVANYGYTF
TRBV2,CASSEDRGRAYEQYF
TRBV7-9,CASSLAGNSYEQYF
TRBV29-1,CSVGAGGSTDTQYF
TRBV29-1,CSVERGRASYNEQFF
TRBV24-1,CATSDAGQGQGQPQHF
TRBV19,CASLKPRGLGANVLTF